This T cell receptor (beta chain) was sequenced during a study of blood T cell repertoires in COVID-19. The wider study: T cells, B-cell-depleted T cells, or PBMCs provided the cDNA or gDNA that served as material.

Original processing methods: Amplified reference gene primers provided the basis for estimating nucleated cell counts. Sequenced by immunoSEQ multiplex PCR; TCRdb stores in-frame clones only, minus some. For V, J and clone size, that table is used; D and trimming come from the DNA. The data contain over 100,000 clones, over 60% of them seen just once; the ten biggest clones take up 3% to 4.5%. This CDR3 region has 15 residues. The germline V gene encodes CDR1 MNHEY and CDR2 SVGAGI. With 6 bases removed from V and 0 bases from J, the gap between germline ends came to 12 bases. The sample taken for sequencing was peripheral blood. The chain carries TRBV6-5 and TRBJ1-3; D is possibly TRBD1 (6 bases). This TCR was sampled from an elderly woman with acute or convalescent COVID-19. The CDR3 DNA reads TGTGCCAGCAGCTTGACAGGAGTCTCTGGAAACACCATATATTTT. As protein: CASSLTGVSGNTIYF.